The rows below give T cell receptor beta chains drawn from one sample of a study of blood T cell repertoires in COVID-19. Produced via immunoSEQ multiplex PCR; TCRdb's table is partial and in-frame only. The table records roughly 190,000 clones, 65% to 85% of them present only once. Material: PBMCs or T cells enriched from blood (not recorded which). The origin of the receptors is a woman aged 25 to 39 who had been exposed to COVID-19. CDR3s include the opening cysteine and the closing phenylalanine or tryptophan. D genes are given only for firm matches. For some rows the clone size is stated as once, few or many, or as a class when expanded; others skip it.

clone_size j_call v_call d_call cdr3_aa cdr3_nt
once TRBJ1-1 TRBV10-3 . CAISGWEDSEAFF TGTGCCATCAGTGGATGGGAGGACTCTGAAGCTTTCTTT
few TRBJ1-2 TRBV7-2 . CASSWRGNYGYTF TGTGCCAGCAGCTGGCGGGGCAACTATGGCTACACCTTC
. TRBJ2-3 TRBV11-2 . CASSLDVASLPDTQYF TGTGCCAGCAGCTTAGACGTCGCTAGCCTCCCCGATACGCAGTATTTT
. TRBJ1-1 TRBV5-1 . CASSSDDSPWDTEAFF TGCGCCAGCAGCTCCGATGACTCCCCTTGGGACACTGAAGCTTTCTTT
. TRBJ1-5 TRBV5-8 . CASSHRDLPQHF TGTGCCAGCAGCCACCGGGACTTGCCCCAGCATTTT
. TRBJ1-6 TRBV7-8 . CASSLGLSYNSPLHF TGTGCCAGCAGCTTAGGGCTCTCCTATAATTCACCCCTCCACTTT
. TRBJ1-2 TRBV2 TRBD1 CASEGTEANYGYTF TGTGCCAGCGAGGGGACAGAAGCTAACTATGGCTACACCTTC
. TRBJ1-1 TRBV3-1/TRBV3-2 . CASSPRGGTEAFF TGTGCCAGCAGCCCGAGGGGGGGCACTGAAGCTTTCTTT
. TRBJ1-1 TRBV9 TRBD1 CASSFGGGSDTEAFF TGTGCCAGCAGCTTCGGAGGGGGCTCGGACACTGAAGCTTTCTTT
. TRBJ1-2 TRBV2 . CASSEPGRVDGYTF TGTGCCAGCAGTGAACCTGGCAGGGTCGATGGCTACACCTTC
once TRBJ2-3 TRBV4-3 . CASSQDISTDTQYF TGCGCCAGCAGCCAAGATATAAGCACAGATACGCAGTATTTT
few TRBJ1-2 TRBV18 . CASSPTGGPLGYTF TGTGCCAGCTCACCGACCGGGGGGCCTCTTGGCTACACCTTC
. TRBJ2-7 TRBV10-2 . CASSQGGEQYF TGCGCCAGCAGTCAAGGGGGCGAGCAGTACTTC
. TRBJ1-4 TRBV19 . CASSIFRATNEKLFF TGTGCCAGTAGTATATTCCGAGCAACTAATGAAAAACTGTTTTTT
. TRBJ1-5 TRBV6-5 . CASSYSAGANQPQHF TGTGCCAGCAGTTACTCCGCAGGGGCCAATCAGCCCCAGCATTTT
. TRBJ1-1 TRBV3-1/TRBV3-2 TRBD1 CASSQDAGTGGAFF TGTGCCAGCAGCCAAGACGCCGGGACAGGGGGGGCTTTCTTT
. TRBJ2-5 TRBV25-1 . CASSRDTQETQYF TGTGCCAGCAGTCGGGACACACAAGAGACCCAGTACTTC
. TRBJ1-2 TRBV4-1 TRBD1 CASSQEPGQGRPGYTF TGCGCCAGCAGCCAGGAACCGGGACAGGGACGTCCGGGCTACACCTTC
. TRBJ1-2 TRBV5-1 TRBD1 CASSLGTGVYGYTF TGCGCCAGCAGCTTGGGGACAGGAGTATATGGCTACACCTTC
. TRBJ2-6 TRBV7-9 . CASSLAQGRGRTGANVLTF TGTGCCAGCAGCTTAGCGCAGGGCAGGGGCCGGACTGGGGCCAACGTCCTGACTTTC
. TRBJ1-2 TRBV10-1 . CASSDSGQLDLYGYTF TGCGCCAGCAGTGATTCAGGACAGCTAGATCTCTATGGCTACACCTTC
. TRBJ1-5 TRBV3-1/TRBV3-2 . CASSQSHRDQPQHF TGTGCCAGCAGCCAGTCTCACAGGGATCAGCCCCAGCATTTT
. TRBJ1-1 TRBV6-1 . CASSSDRAFF TGTGCCAGCAGTTCCGACAGAGCTTTCTTT
. TRBJ1-6 TRBV7-2 . CASSLVASYNSPLHF TGTGCCAGCAGCTTAGTTGCCAGTTATAATTCACCCCTCCACTTT
. TRBJ1-5 TRBV2 TRBD1 CASRWTGADQPQHF TGTGCCTCCCGTTGGACAGGGGCCGATCAGCCCCAGCATTTT
. TRBJ2-7 TRBV7-2 . CASSYGGQPTEEQYF TGTGCCAGCAGCTACGGGGGACAGCCTACGGAAGAGCAGTACTTC
. TRBJ2-5 TRBV4-1 TRBD2 CASSQGINSGGPTETQYF TGCGCCAGCAGCCAAGGTATCAATAGCGGGGGGCCCACGGAGACCCAGTACTTC
. TRBJ2-2 TRBV2 . CASRRGNTGELFF TGTGCCAGCCGTAGGGGGAACACCGGGGAGCTGTTTTTT
. TRBJ2-1 TRBV5-1 TRBD2 CASQRGLSYNEQFF TGCGCCAGCCAGCGGGGCCTTTCCTACAATGAGCAGTTCTTC
. TRBJ1-4 TRBV5-6 . CASSFDRYNEKLFF TGTGCCAGCAGCTTTGACAGATATAATGAAAAACTGTTTTTT
. TRBJ1-4 TRBV7-8 TRBD1 CASSLRLGTGDEKLFF TGTGCCAGCAGCCTTAGATTAGGGACAGGAGATGAAAAACTGTTTTTT
. TRBJ2-6 TRBV7-2 . CASSLVIATGANVLTF TGTGCCAGCAGCTTAGTGATAGCAACTGGGGCCAACGTCCTGACTTTC
. TRBJ1-1 TRBV7-9 TRBD1 CASSFRGDNTEAFF TGTGCCAGCAGCTTCAGGGGGGATAACACTGAAGCTTTCTTT
. TRBJ1-3 TRBV7-2 . CASSLWRAGNTIYF TGTGCCAGCAGCTTATGGAGGGCTGGAAACACCATATATTTT
. TRBJ2-5 TRBV7-2 TRBD1 CASSRDSFRETQYF TGTGCCAGCAGCCGGGACAGCTTTAGGGAGACCCAGTACTTC
. TRBJ2-7 TRBV2 . CASRDQRGEQYF TGTGCCAGCCGGGACCAAAGGGGGGAGCAGTACTTC
. TRBJ2-5 TRBV3-1/TRBV3-2 TRBD2 CASSHPTVRVAGDQETQYF TGTGCCAGCAGCCATCCCACCGTCCGGGTAGCGGGGGACCAAGAGACCCAGTACTTC
once TRBJ2-5 TRBV2 . CASSETEGQETQYF TGTGCCAGCAGTGAAACAGAGGGCCAAGAGACCCAGTACTTC
. TRBJ2-7 TRBV10-3 TRBD1 CARKEDRVREQYF TGTGCCAGAAAGGAAGACAGGGTACGCGAGCAGTACTTC
few TRBJ2-1 TRBV7-6 TRBD2 CASSSLADTYNEQFF TGTGCCAGCAGCTCACTAGCGGACACTTACAATGAGCAGTTCTTC
. TRBJ1-2 TRBV2 TRBD1 CARAQGKYGYTF TGTGCCAGGGCACAGGGGAAGTATGGCTACACCTTC
. TRBJ1-2 TRBV19 . CASSIGTGHYGYTF TGTGCCAGTAGTATCGGAACAGGGCACTATGGCTACACCTTC
. TRBJ2-5 TRBV5-4 TRBD2 CASSGSGGETQYF TGTGCCAGCAGTGGAAGCGGGGGCGAGACCCAGTACTTC
. TRBJ2-7 TRBV9 . CASSPQGGGPSYGQYF TGTGCCAGCAGCCCCCAGGGCGGGGGCCCTTCCTACGGGCAGTACTTC
once TRBJ2-6 TRBV19 TRBD1 CASRGQGLLTGANVLTF TGTGCCAGTAGGGGACAGGGCTTGTTAACTGGGGCCAACGTCCTGACTTTC
few TRBJ2-3 TRBV7-8 TRBD1 CASSLAGGTGLTDTQYF TGTGCCAGCAGCTTAGCGGGCGGGACAGGACTCACAGATACGCAGTATTTT
. TRBJ1-5 TRBV10-2 TRBD1 CASTGGAGQPQHF TGCGCCAGCACAGGGGGCGCGGGTCAGCCCCAGCATTTT
. TRBJ2-3 TRBV12-3/TRBV12-4 . CASRGGGDTQYF TGTGCCAGCAGAGGGGGGGGAGATACGCAGTATTTT
few TRBJ2-7 TRBV12-3/TRBV12-4 TRBD2 CASSLGGIEQYF TGTGCCAGCAGTTTGGGAGGGATCGAGCAGTACTTC
. TRBJ2-1 TRBV19 TRBD1 CASSIGLANRDREQFF TGTGCCAGTAGTATAGGGTTGGCCAACCGGGACAGAGAGCAGTTCTTC
. TRBJ1-1 TRBV11-2 . CASSFTGTEAFF TGTGCCAGCAGCTTTACGGGCACTGAAGCTTTCTTT
. TRBJ2-7 TRBV6-5 . CASSYQGISSYEQYF TGTGCCAGCAGTTACCAGGGGATCAGCTCCTACGAGCAGTACTTC
. TRBJ2-5 TRBV5-1 . CASSLVQETQYF TGCGCCAGCAGCTTGGTACAAGAGACCCAGTACTTC